This T cell receptor beta chain is drawn from a study of cytomegalovirus exposure and HLA in healthy donors. Whole-study context: Most genotyped donors, approximately 81% of 300 to 400, had Caucasian-associated genetic ancestry.

PCR involved 60 Vbeta and 13 Jbeta primers. Method: immunoSEQ multiplex PCR; TCRdb's copy keeps in-frame clones and lacks some. The sample has hundreds of thousands of clones, 76% seen once. The clonotype comes from a man aged 18 to 35 in good health and CMV-seronegative. The sequencing sample was made of PBMCs.

CDR3 in amino acids: CASSGAPWTEAFF. CDR3 bases: TGTGCCAGCTCAGGGGCCCCTTGGACTGAAGCTTTCTTT. This chain connects TRBV6-5 to TRBJ1-1; TRBD1 is a possible D gene (6 bases). V was pared by 8 bases and J by 5 bases, with 15 bases between. CDR3 length: 13 amino acids. The germline V gene has CDR1 MNHEY and CDR2 SVGAGI.